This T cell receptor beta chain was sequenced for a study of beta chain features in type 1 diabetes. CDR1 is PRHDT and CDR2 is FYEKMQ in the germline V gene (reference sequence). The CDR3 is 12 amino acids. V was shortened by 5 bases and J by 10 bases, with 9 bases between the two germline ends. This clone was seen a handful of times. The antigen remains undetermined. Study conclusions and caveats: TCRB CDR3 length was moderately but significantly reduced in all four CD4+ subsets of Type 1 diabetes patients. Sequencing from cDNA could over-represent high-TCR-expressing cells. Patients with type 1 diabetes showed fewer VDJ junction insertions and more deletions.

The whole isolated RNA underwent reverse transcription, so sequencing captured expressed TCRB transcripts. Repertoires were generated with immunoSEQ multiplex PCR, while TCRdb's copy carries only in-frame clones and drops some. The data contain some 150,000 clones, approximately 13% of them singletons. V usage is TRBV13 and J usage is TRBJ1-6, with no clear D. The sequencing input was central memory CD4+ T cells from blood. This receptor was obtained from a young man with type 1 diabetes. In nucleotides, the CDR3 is TGTGCCAGCAGCACCCCTCAATCACCCCTCCACTTT. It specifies CASSTPQSPLHF.